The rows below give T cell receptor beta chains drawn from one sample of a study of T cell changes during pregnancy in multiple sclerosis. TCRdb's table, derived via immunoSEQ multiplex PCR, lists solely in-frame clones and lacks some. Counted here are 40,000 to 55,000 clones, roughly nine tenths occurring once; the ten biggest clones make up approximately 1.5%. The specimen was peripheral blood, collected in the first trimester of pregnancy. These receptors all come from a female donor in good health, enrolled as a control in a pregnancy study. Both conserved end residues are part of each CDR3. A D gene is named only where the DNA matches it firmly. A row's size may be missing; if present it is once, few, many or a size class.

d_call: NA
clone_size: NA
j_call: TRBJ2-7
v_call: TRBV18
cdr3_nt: TGTGCCAGCTCACCAGGGGACTCCTATGGGCAGTACTTC
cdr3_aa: CASSPGDSYGQYF

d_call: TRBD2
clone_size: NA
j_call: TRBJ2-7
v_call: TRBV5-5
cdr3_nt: TGTGCCAGCAGCTCCAACCCGGGACTAGCGGCTTACTACGAGCAGTACTTC
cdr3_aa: CASSSNPGLAAYYEQYF

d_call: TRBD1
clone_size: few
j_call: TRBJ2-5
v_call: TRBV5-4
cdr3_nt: TGTGCCAGCAGCTCAATAGAATGGACAGGGGACCAAGAGACCCAGTACTTC
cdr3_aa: CASSSIEWTGDQETQYF

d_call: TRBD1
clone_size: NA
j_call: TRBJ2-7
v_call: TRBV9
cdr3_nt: TGTGCCAGCAGCTCGGGGGACAGGGAGTACGAGCAGTACTTC
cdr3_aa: CASSSGDREYEQYF

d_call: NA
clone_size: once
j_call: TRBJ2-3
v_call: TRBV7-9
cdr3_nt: TGTGCCAGCAGCCCCGCCCAGGGATATACGCAGTATTTT
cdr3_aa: CASSPAQGYTQYF

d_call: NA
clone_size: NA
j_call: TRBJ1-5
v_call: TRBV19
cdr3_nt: TGTGCCAGTAGTGATACGGGAGGGGACAATCAGCCCCAGCATTTT
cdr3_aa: CASSDTGGDNQPQHF

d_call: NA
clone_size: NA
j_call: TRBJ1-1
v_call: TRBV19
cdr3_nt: TGTGCCAGTACCGGGGAGCACACTGAAGCTTTCTTT
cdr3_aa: CASTGEHTEAFF

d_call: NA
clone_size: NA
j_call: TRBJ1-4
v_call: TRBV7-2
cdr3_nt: TGTGCCAGCCAAGGGGTTAATGAAAAACTGTTTTTT
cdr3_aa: CASQGVNEKLFF

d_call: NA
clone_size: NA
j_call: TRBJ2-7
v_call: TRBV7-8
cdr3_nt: TGTGCCAGCAGCTTAGCGGGCCAAGGTGCCTACGAGCAGTACTTC
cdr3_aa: CASSLAGQGAYEQYF

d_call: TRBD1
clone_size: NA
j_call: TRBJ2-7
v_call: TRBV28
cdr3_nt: TGTGCCAGCCGACCCGGGACAGTAATCCACGAGCAGTACTTC
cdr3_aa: CASRPGTVIHEQYF

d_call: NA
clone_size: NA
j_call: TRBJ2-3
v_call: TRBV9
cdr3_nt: TGTGCCAGCAGCGTCTCAGGTAGCACAGATACGCAGTATTTT
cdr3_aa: CASSVSGSTDTQYF

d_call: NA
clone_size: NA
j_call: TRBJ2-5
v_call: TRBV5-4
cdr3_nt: TGTGCCAGCAGCTGGGGGCCTACGTCAGCCCAGTACTTC
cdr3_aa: CASSWGPTSAQYF

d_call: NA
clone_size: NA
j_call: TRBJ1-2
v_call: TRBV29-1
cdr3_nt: TGCAGCGTTGAAACAGCGCGGGGTGGCTACACCTTC
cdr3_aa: CSVETARGGYTF

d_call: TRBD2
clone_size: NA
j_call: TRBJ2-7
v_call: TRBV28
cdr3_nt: TGTGCCAGCAGCCCTCTAGCGGGGGGGGGCTACGAGCAGTACTTC
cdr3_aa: CASSPLAGGGYEQYF

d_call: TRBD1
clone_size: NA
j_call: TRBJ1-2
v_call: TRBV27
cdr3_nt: TGTGCCAGCAGTTTATCGGACAGGGGGCAATATGGCTACACCTTC
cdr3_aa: CASSLSDRGQYGYTF

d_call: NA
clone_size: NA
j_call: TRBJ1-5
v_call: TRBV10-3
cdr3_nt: TGTGCCATCAGCCCCACAGGGAAAGGGGATAGCAATCAGCCCCAGCATTTT
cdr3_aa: CAISPTGKGDSNQPQHF

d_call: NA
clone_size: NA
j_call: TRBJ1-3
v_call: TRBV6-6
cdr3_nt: TGTGCCAGCAGTCCCGGTGGTGGTTTCTCTGGAAACACCATATATTTT
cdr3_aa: CASSPGGGFSGNTIYF

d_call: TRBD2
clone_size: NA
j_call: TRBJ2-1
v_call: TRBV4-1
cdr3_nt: TGCGCCAGCAGCCAAGATCGCCTAGCGGGAGGGAATGAGCAGTTCTTC
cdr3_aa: CASSQDRLAGGNEQFF

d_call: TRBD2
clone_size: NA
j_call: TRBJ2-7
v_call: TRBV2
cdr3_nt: TGTGCCAGCAGTGAAACTAGCGGGGGGGCCTACGAGCAGTACTTC
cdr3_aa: CASSETSGGAYEQYF

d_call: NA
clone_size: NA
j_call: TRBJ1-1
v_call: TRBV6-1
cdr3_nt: TGTGCCAGCAGTTCCTGGAAGGGGCAGAACACTGAAGCTTTCTTT
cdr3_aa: CASSSWKGQNTEAFF

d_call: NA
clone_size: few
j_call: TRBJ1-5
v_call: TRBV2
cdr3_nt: TGTGCCAGCAGTGAACGACAAGGCCGAGATCAGCCCCAGCATTTT
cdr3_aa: CASSERQGRDQPQHF

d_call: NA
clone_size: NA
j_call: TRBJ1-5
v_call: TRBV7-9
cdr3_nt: TGTGCCAGCAGCTCACAGGGTGACCAGCCCCAGCATTTT
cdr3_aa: CASSSQGDQPQHF

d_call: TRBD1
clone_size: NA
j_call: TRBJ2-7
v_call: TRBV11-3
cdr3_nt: TGTGCCAGCAGCCTTGGACAGGGGGCGGTCGAGCAGTACTTC
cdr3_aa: CASSLGQGAVEQYF

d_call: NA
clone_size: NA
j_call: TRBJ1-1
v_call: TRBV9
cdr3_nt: TGTGCCAGCAGCGTAGACGCGGAAATGAACACTGAAGCTTTCTTT
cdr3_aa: CASSVDAEMNTEAFF

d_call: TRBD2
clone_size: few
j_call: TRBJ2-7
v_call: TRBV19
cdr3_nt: TGTGCCAGTAGTATCGGCCCCAGGGAGGGACCCTACGAGCAGTACTTC
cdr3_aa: CASSIGPREGPYEQYF

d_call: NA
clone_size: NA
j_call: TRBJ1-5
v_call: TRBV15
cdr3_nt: TGTGCCACCAGCAGAGGAGGGAGCAATCAGCCCCAGCATTTT
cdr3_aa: CATSRGGSNQPQHF

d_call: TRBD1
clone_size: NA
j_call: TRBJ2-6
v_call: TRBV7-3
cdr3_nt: TGTGCCAGCAGCCTAAACTCCCCGGGACAGTCTGGGGCCAACGTCCTGACTTTC
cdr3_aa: CASSLNSPGQSGANVLTF

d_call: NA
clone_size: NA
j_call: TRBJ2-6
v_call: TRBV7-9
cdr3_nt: TGTGCCAGCACCAGGAACCCCGGGAACTCTGGGGCCAACGTCCTGACTTTC
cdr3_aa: CASTRNPGNSGANVLTF

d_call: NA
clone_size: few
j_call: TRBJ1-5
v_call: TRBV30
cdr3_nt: TGTGCCTGGAGCGAGGTGCAGGGAAATCAGCCCCAGCATTTT
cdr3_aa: CAWSEVQGNQPQHF

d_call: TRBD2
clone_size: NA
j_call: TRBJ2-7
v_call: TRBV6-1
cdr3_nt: TGTGCCAGCCTAGCGGGAGTTTACTACGAGCAGTACTTC
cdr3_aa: CASLAGVYYEQYF

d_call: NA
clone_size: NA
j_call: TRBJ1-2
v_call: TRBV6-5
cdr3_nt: TGTGCCAGCAGCCGGACAGTCAGTCCTGGCTACACCTTC
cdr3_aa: CASSRTVSPGYTF

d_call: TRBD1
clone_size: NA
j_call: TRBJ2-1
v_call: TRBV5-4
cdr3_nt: TGTGCCAGCAGCCCAGACAGGGGTATTGAGCAGTTCTTC
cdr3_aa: CASSPDRGIEQFF

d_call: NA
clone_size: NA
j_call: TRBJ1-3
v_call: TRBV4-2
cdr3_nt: TGTGCCAGCAGCCAAGATGCGGGAGGGACTCGCCCCTCTGGAAACACCATATATTTT
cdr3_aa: CASSQDAGGTRPSGNTIYF

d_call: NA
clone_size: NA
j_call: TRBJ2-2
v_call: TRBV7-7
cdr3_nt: TGTGCTAGCAGCCCCAGGGGGGACACCGGGGAGCTGTTTTTT
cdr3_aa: CASSPRGDTGELFF

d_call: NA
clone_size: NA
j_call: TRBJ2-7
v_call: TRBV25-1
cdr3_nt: TGTGCCAGCAGTGACGAGACAGCAACTTACTACGAGCAGTACTTC
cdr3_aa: CASSDETATYYEQYF

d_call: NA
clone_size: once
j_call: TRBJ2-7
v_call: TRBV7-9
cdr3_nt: TGTGCCAGCAGCTCGACCAGGGGACGAGACCTAAAAGAGCAGTACTTC
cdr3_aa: CASSSTRGRDLKEQYF

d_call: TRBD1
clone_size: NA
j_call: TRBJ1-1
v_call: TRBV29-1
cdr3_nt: TGCAGCGTCGACCGACAGGGGCACACTGAAGCTTTCTTT
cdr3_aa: CSVDRQGHTEAFF

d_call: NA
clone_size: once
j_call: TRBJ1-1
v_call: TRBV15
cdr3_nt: TGTGCCACCAGCATCAGGGTTGGCTTCAGTGAAGCTTTCTTT
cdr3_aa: CATSIRVGFSEAFF

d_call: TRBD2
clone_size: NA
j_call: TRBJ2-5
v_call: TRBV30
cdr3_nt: TGTGCCTGGAGTATCGGATGGACTAGCGGGGCGGAGACCCAGTACTTC
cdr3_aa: CAWSIGWTSGAETQYF

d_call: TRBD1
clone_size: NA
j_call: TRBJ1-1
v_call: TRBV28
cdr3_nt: TGTGCCAGCAGTCTCCTAGGACAGGACCTTCCCGGGGACACTGAAGCTTTCTTT
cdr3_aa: CASSLLGQDLPGDTEAFF

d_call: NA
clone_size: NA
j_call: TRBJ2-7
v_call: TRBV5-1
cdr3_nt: TGCGCCAGCAGCTTCGGAGACCGGAGCTCCTACGAGCAGTACTTC
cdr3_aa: CASSFGDRSSYEQYF

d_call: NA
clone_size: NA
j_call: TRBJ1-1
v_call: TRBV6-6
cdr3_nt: TGTGCCAGCAGCCCACACACAATTCAAAACACTGAAGCTTTCTTT
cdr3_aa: CASSPHTIQNTEAFF

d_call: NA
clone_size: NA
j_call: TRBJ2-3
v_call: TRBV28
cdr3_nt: TGTGCCAGCAGTTTTAGGAGTACAGATACGCAGTATTTT
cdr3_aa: CASSFRSTDTQYF

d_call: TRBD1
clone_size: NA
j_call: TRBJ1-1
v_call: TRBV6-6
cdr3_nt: TGTGCCAGCAGCAGGGACAGAGTCAACACTGAAGCTTTCTTT
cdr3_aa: CASSRDRVNTEAFF

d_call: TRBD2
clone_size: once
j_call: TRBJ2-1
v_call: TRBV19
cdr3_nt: TGTGCCAGTAGTATAGGGCGTAGGACTAGCGGGAGGAATGAGCAGTTCTTC
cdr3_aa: CASSIGRRTSGRNEQFF